The entry below describes one TCR beta chain. This CDR3 is built from 15 residues. Germline V gene lookup returns CDR1 MGHDK and CDR2 SYGVNS. V shed 5 bases and J shed 2 bases, with 14 bases lying between them. The data belong to a study of cytomegalovirus exposure and HLA in healthy donors. Repertoires were generated with immunoSEQ multiplex PCR, while TCRdb's copy carries only in-frame clones and drops some. This table has a few hundred thousand clones, 88% appearing once. The rearrangement joins TRBV25-1 to TRBJ2-3; perhaps TRBD2 as D (5 bases). Sequenced material: PBMCs. The TCR comes from a woman aged 18-29 years in good health and CMV-seronegative. The CDR3 sequence: CASSPLGSYTDTQYF. The CDR3 DNA follows: TGTGCCAGCAGTCCCTTAGGGAGCTACACAGATACGCAGTATTTT. Using reference TRBV25-1 and TRBJ2-3 for the parts outside the CDR3, the full variable domain is EADIYQTPRYLVIGTGKKITLECSQTMGHDKMYWYQQDPGMELHLIHYSYGVNSTEKGDLSSESTVSRIRTEHFPLTLESARPSHTSQYLCASSPLGSYTDTQYFGPGTRLTVL.